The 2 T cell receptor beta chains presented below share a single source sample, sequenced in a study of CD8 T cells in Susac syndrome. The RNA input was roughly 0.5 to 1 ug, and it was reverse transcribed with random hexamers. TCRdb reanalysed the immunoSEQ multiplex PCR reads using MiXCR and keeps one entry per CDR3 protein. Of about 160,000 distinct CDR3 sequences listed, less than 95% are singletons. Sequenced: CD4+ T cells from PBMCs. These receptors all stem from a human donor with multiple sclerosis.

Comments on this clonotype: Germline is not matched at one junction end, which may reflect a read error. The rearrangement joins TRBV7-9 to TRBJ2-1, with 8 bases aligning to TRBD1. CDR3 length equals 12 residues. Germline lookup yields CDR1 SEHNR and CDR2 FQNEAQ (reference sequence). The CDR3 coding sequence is TGTGCCAGCAGCCATGATCCGGGACAGGAACTCTTC. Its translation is CASSHDPGQELF. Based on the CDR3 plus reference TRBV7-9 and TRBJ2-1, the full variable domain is DTGVSQNPRHKITKRGQNVTFRCDPISEHNRLYWYRQTLGQGPEFLTYFQNEAQLEKSRLLSDRFSAERPKGSFSTLEIQRTEQGDSAMYLCASSHDPGQELFGPGTRLTVL.

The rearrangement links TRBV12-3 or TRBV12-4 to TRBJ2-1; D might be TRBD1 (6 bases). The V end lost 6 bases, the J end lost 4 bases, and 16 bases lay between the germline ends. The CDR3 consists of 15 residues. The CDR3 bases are TGTGCCAGCAGAGGTCCGAGACAGGAATACAATGAGCAGTTCTTC. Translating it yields CASRGPRQEYNEQFF.